The T cell receptor beta chain under discussion was sequenced for a study of blood T cells in healthy people across ages. This clonotype was recorded a few times. Then a second PCR, running roughly 7 to 11 cycles, was carried out with a sample-barcoded 5' primer and a J-beta primer mix. TCRdb re-analysed the 5' RACE reads in MiXCR, keeping a single row per CDR3 protein. This table has about 1.7 million distinct CDR3 sequences, 28% appearing once. Per sample, extraction of total RNA gave at least 5.5 micrograms in every case. Sequenced sample: blood. This TCR was recovered from a woman aged 25 to 45 in good health.

The CDR3 here is CASSPRGRAKEQFF. Written as DNA, the CDR3 is TGTGCCAGCAGCCCGAGGGGGAGGGCGAAGGAGCAGTTCTTC. V usage is TRBV5-6 and J usage is TRBJ2-1, with a possible D match to TRBD2 (7 bases). Germline lookup yields CDR1 SGHDT and CDR2 YYEEEE. Trimming left V 4 bases short and J 10 bases short, with 18 bases between. The CDR3 sequence is 14 residues long.